This T cell receptor beta chain comes out of a study of PD-1 blockade in classical Hodgkin lymphoma. CDR1 and CDR2 (germline): SNHLY, FYNNEI. The germline V and J ends were trimmed by 7 bases and 7 bases, with 10 bases remaining between them. The CDR3 runs 11 residues. Notes on this clone: What it binds is not known.

Each of the patients experienced relapse following autologous stem cell transplantation, and their brentuximab vedotin exposure differed. Whole-study results and caveats: Reported baseline diversity: healthy donors highest, relapsed/refractory patients lowest. Patients newly diagnosed and complete responders had comparable baseline diversity. A significant rise in TCR diversity by C4D1 was seen for CD4+ but not CD8+ cells.

Some clones are missing from TCRdb's copy, which holds only in-frame ones; the method was immunoSEQ multiplex PCR. The data show almost 100,000 clones, roughly 92% seen once. The sequence came from a human donor with classical Hodgkin lymphoma. This chain links TRBV2 with TRBJ1-2; D gene ambiguous. Sequencing was performed on peripheral blood mononuclear cells (PBMCs), taken at baseline. CDR3 coding DNA: TGTGCCAGCACGGAGGCAACTGGCTACACCTTC. Protein: CASTEATGYTF.